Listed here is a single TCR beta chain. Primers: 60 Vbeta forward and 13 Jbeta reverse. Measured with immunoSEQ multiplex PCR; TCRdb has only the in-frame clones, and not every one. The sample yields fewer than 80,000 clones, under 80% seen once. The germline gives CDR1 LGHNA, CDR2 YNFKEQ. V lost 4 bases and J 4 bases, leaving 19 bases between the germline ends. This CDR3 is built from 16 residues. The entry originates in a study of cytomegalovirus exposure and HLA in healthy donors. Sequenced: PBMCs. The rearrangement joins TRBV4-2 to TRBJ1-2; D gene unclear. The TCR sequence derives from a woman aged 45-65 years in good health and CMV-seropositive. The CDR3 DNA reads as TGTGCCAGCAGCCCCAACGCGGGCAGTGGATTCTATGGCTACACCTTC. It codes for CASSPNAGSGFYGYTF.